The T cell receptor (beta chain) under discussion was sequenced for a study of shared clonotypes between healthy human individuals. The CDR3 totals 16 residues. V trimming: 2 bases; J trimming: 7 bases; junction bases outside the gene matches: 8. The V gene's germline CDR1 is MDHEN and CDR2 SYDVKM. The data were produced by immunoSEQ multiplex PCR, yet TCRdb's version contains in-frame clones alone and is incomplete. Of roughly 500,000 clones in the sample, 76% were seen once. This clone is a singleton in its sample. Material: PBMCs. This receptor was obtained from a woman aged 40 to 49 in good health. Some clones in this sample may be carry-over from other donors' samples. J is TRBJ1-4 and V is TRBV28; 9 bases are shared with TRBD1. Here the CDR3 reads CASSLHSGTGPEKLFF. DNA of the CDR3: TGTGCCAGCAGTTTACACTCTGGGACAGGGCCTGAAAAACTGTTTTTT.